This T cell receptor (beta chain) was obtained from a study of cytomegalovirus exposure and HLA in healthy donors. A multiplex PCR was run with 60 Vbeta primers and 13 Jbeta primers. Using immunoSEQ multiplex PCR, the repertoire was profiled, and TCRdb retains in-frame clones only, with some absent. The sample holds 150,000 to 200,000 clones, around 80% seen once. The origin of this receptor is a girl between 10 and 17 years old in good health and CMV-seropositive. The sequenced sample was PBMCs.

The CDR3 loop reads CASSWTGAEQFF. The DNA of the CDR3 is TGTGCCAGCAGCTGGACAGGGGCCGAGCAGTTCTTC. The chain uses TRBV11-3 and TRBJ2-1; TRBD1 agrees at 9 bases. With V trimmed by 4 bases and J by 10 bases, 2 bases remained unmatched. This CDR3 is 12 amino acids long. Germline loops: CDR1 SGHNT, CDR2 YENEEA.